Sequencing of this T cell receptor beta chain was carried out in a study of T cell responses to AZD1222 COVID-19 vaccine. Study conclusions and caveats: White British ancestry dominated among donors, who included more females, and clonal diversity was possibly underestimated. Of spike-specific TCRs, nearly half reportedly target regions left unmutated in variants. Repertoire samples came only from after the peak T cell response.

Note on this clone: Its antigen is currently unknown.

The V end lost 5 bases, the J end lost 2 bases, and 9 bases lay between the germline ends. The CDR3 consists of 13 residues. CDR1 and CDR2 (germline): SEHNR, FQNEAQ (reference sequence). Assay used: immunoSEQ multiplex PCR; TCRdb lists only in-frame clones, some missing. The sample holds 150,000 or so clones. The chain joins TRBV7-9 to TRBJ1-1; D not certain. The receptor's source is an adult in good health. Sequences were obtained from peripheral blood. The DNA for the CDR3 is TGTGCCAGCAGCCAGCAGGCTAACACTGAAGCTTTCTTT. Translation: CASSQQANTEAFF.